These 21 T cell receptor beta chains were sequenced from one sample in a study of T cells in Graves' hyperthyroidism and ophthalmopathy (dated by TCRdb to about 2019). Library preparation used multiplex PCR. The sequencer was an Illumina HiSeq 2000. The TCR beta CDR3 regions were amplified from RNA transcripts. For the first round of RT-PCR on the TCR CDR3, the HTBI primer set was used together with the Qiagen OneStep RT-PCR kit. TCRdb trimmed public reads at Q25 via fastp, called clones via MiXCR and kept in-frame beta chains. Records with the same CDR3 protein are collapsed into one entry carrying the most frequent genes and DNA. The sample table shows around 360,000 distinct CDR3 sequences, and about 16% are seen once. The top ten clonotypes cover under 25% of the sample. The sample was blood. The receptor source for this set is an older woman with Graves' ophthalmopathy.

At least ten counts were recorded for this clonotype. The genes are TRBV7-9 and TRBJ2-7; perhaps TRBD1 as D (6 bases). Trimming shortened V by 5 bases and J by 1 base, and 15 bases separated the two germline ends. The CDR3 length is 15 residues. Per the germline V gene, CDR1 is SEHNR and CDR2 is FQNEAQ (reference sequence). Here the CDR3 DNA reads TGTGCCAGCAGCCGCGACAGGTCGTCATCCTACGAGCAGTACTTC. It yields the protein CASSRDRSSSYEQYF.

The chain couples TRBV29-1 to TRBJ1-5; D is perhaps TRBD1 (6 bases). The CDR3 has 13 residues. The V gene's germline CDR1 is SQVTM and CDR2 ANQGSEA. Trimming removed 4 bases from V and 7 bases from J, with 14 bases in between. The CDR3 coding sequence is TGCAGCGTTGGCCAGGGGCTAGGGCAGCCCCAGCATTTT. This sequence encodes CSVGQGLGQPQHF.

This rearrangement joins TRBV12-3 or TRBV12-4 to TRBJ2-5; D not certain. The CDR3 length is 13 residues. V was shortened by 6 bases and J by 5 bases, with 13 bases between the two germline ends. The CDR3 region is CASSLRPEETQYF. The CDR3 DNA sequence: TGTGCCAGCAGCCTCAGACCCGAGGAGACCCAGTACTTC.

This rearrangement joins TRBV7-2 to TRBJ2-7; TRBD1 matches at 10 bases. The length of the CDR3 is 16 residues. The germline V gene has CDR1 SGHTA and CDR2 FQGNSA. V dropped 2 bases and J dropped 4; count of bases not matched to a gene: 8. Written as DNA, the CDR3 is TGTGCCAGCAGCTTATCTTTTTTGGGACAGGGGTACGAGCAGTACTTC. This gives the protein CASSLSFLGQGYEQYF.

This clonotype showed up many times. V is TRBV28 and J is TRBJ2-1; the D gene could be TRBD1 or TRBD2 (7 bases each). Trimming cost V 5 bases and J 1 base, with 24 bases left between them. Germline CDR1 MDHEN, CDR2 SYDVKM. This CDR3 comprises 19 residues. CDR3 coding DNA: TGTGCCAGCAGTAAGGGGGCTTGGAAGGGCGGGAGATCCTACAATGAGCAGTTCTTC. Amino acid sequence: CASSKGAWKGGRSYNEQFF.

V usage is TRBV20-1 and J usage is TRBJ2-1; 12 bases are a match to TRBD2. Germline V gene sequence: CDR1 DFQATT, CDR2 SNEGSKA (reference sequence). V was clipped by 0 bases and J by 7 bases; unmatched bases: 13. This CDR3 has 18 residues. DNA of the CDR3: TGCAGTGCTAGAGATGGGGGGGGGCTAGCGGGAGGGCGTAATGAGCAGTTCTTC. As protein: CSARDGGGLAGGRNEQFF.

The V and J genes are TRBV11-2 and TRBJ2-5, with a tentative D call TRBD1 (6 bases). CDR1 is SGHAT and CDR2 is FQNNGV in the germline V gene. Trimming removed 2 bases from V and 0 bases from J, with 16 bases in between. The CDR3 sequence is 17 residues long. The CDR3 here is CASSLFRRGLNQETQYF. The CDR3 bases are TGTGCCAGCAGCTTATTTCGCAGGGGTCTTAACCAAGAGACCCAGTACTTC.

The genes are TRBV7-9 and TRBJ1-1, with D possibly matching TRBD1 (5 bases). The CDR3 is 14 amino acids. V was shortened by 4 bases and J by 7 bases, with 16 bases between the two germline ends. Per germline, CDR1 SEHNR and CDR2 FQNEAQ (reference sequence). The CDR3 DNA follows: TGTGCCAGCAGCTCCGACCGGGAGGGGCTTGAAGCTTTCTTT. Amino acids: CASSSDREGLEAFF.

There are many counts of this clonotype. V and J are TRBV12-3 or TRBV12-4 and TRBJ2-5; either TRBD1 or TRBD2 may supply D (5 bases each). Trimming pared 5 bases from V and 0 bases from J, leaving 10 bases between. The CDR3 length is 14 residues. The CDR3 nucleotides are TGTGCCAGCAGTAGGGGACCGAACCAAGAGACCCAGTACTTC. Translated, it gives CASSRGPNQETQYF.

A remark on this clonotype: It may be a read error: a sequence one base away is much more abundant. This sequence joins TRBV12-3 or TRBV12-4 and TRBJ2-2, with 11 bases fitting TRBD2. The V and J ends lost 6 bases and 6 bases, in that order; junction bases with no gene match: 15. The CDR3 has 18 residues. The DNA for the CDR3 is TGTGCCAGCAGCCCTACTAGCGGGAGCCTCCAAGGGGCCGGGGAGCTGTTTTTT. It is translated as CASSPTSGSLQGAGELFF.

Note on this clonotype: This may stem from a read error, because a much larger clone lies one nucleotide away. This chain's CDR3 is CASSSVGGSNTGELFF. The CDR3 bases are TGCGCCAGCAGCTCGGTCGGCGGCTCGAACACCGGGGAGCTGTTTTTT. This chain uses TRBV5-1 with TRBJ2-2; D uncertain. The V end was cut by 3 bases, the J end by 0 bases, with 12 bases between. The CDR3 contains 16 residues. Germline V gives CDR1 SGHRS, CDR2 YFSETQ.

This clonotype was observed at least ten times. V usage is TRBV19 and J usage is TRBJ2-1, with TRBD2 matching over 8 bases. J lost 4 bases, V lost 6 bases, and 8 bases had no gene match. This CDR3 comprises 15 residues. Per the germline V gene, CDR1 is LNHDA and CDR2 is SQIVND (reference sequence). The CDR3 sequence is CASRQDSGMYNEQFF. The CDR3 bases are TGTGCCAGTAGACAAGATAGCGGGATGTACAATGAGCAGTTCTTC.

The V and J genes are TRBV3-1 and TRBJ2-5; 8 bases are shared with TRBD2. The V gene's germline CDR1 is LGHDT and CDR2 YNNKEL (reference sequence). The V segment lost 1 base and the J segment 7 bases; nucleotides outside the gene matches: 5. The CDR3 spans 14 residues. CDR3 DNA sequence: TGTGCCAGCAGCCAAGTCGGGGGGGAGTTGACCCAGTACTTC. Translating it yields CASSQVGGELTQYF.

This clonotype was picked up a small number of times. This chain connects TRBV19 to TRBJ2-1; 9 bases are shared with TRBD1. The CDR3 extends over 14 amino acids. Trimming cost V 6 bases and J 4 bases; bases outside gene matches: 4. The germline V gene encodes CDR1 LNHDA and CDR2 SQIVND (reference sequence). The CDR3 DNA follows: TGTGCCAGTAGGGACAGGGGCCATTACAATGAGCAGTTCTTC. Amino acid sequence: CASRDRGHYNEQFF.

Ten or more counts support this clonotype. V usage is TRBV7-9 and J usage is TRBJ2-7, with 10 nucleotides matching TRBD1. Per germline, CDR1 SEHNR and CDR2 FQNEAQ (reference sequence). V was clipped by 1 base and J by 5 bases; unmatched bases: 5. The CDR3 covers 15 residues. The CDR3 nucleotides are TGTGCCAGCAGCTTAGAGTGGGACAGGGGCAACGAGCAGTACTTC. As protein: CASSLEWDRGNEQYF.

This clonotype was seen many times. The chain links TRBV28 to TRBJ2-7, with D perhaps being TRBD1 or TRBD2 (5 bases each). The ends were cut back, 3 bases at V and 3 bases at J, with 15 bases in the middle. Germline V gene lookup returns CDR1 MDHEN and CDR2 SYDVKM. The CDR3 spans 15 residues. CDR3 protein: CASSFSVSGGYEQYF. The CDR3 DNA sequence: TGTGCCAGCAGTTTTTCGGTCTCTGGGGGCTACGAGCAGTACTTC.

This clonotype was detected many times. This chain uses TRBV27 with TRBJ2-1; 10 nucleotides agree with TRBD2. The CDR3 is made up of 15 amino acids. After removal of 5 bases from V and 8 bases from J, the junction contained 9 bases not matched to a gene. Germline values: CDR1 MNHEY, CDR2 SMNVEV (reference sequence). CDR3 bases: TGTGCCAGCAGTGTAGCGGGAGGAAGATTGCATGAGCAGTTCTTC. It codes for CASSVAGGRLHEQFF.

The gene calls are TRBV9 and TRBJ2-3; weak D call: TRBD1 (7 bases). The germline V gene encodes CDR1 SGDLS and CDR2 YYNGEE. The germline V and J ends were trimmed by 1 base and 6 bases, with 12 bases remaining between them. This CDR3 region has 14 residues. The CDR3 loop is CASSVQGGSDTQYF. The CDR3 region has the DNA TGTGCCAGCAGCGTACAGGGGGGTTCGGATACGCAGTATTTT.

This chain joins TRBV27 and TRBJ2-3; 8 bases are a match to TRBD1. Germline V gene sequence: CDR1 MNHEY, CDR2 SMNVEV (reference sequence). CDR3 length equals 13 residues. V lost 2 bases and J lost 6; bases outside the gene matches: 1. CDR3 loop: CASSLRQGDTQYF. The CDR3 DNA sequence: TGTGCCAGCAGTTTAAGACAGGGGGATACGCAGTATTTT.

A remark on this clonotype: This may stem from a read error, because a much larger clone lies one nucleotide away. The chain recombines TRBV7-9 with TRBJ2-7; unclear D gene. CDR1 SEHNR and CDR2 FQNEAQ come from the germline V gene (reference sequence). The CDR3 extends over 13 amino acids. V lost 3 bases and J 7 bases, leaving 13 bases between the germline ends. Here the CDR3 reads CASSFGSSNEQYF. The CDR3 DNA follows: TGTGCCAGCAGCTTCGGCAGCTCCAATGAGCAGTACTTC.

The J gene is TRBJ2-7, the V gene TRBV28; 9 nucleotides match TRBD2. Trimming at V came to 10 bases and at J to 3 bases, leaving 7 bases not matched to a gene. Germline values: CDR1 MDHEN, CDR2 SYDVKM. This CDR3 spans 13 amino acids. The CDR3 DNA reads as TGTGCCACCGAGAGAGCGGGAGGCTACGAGCAGTACTTC. It codes for CATERAGGYEQYF.